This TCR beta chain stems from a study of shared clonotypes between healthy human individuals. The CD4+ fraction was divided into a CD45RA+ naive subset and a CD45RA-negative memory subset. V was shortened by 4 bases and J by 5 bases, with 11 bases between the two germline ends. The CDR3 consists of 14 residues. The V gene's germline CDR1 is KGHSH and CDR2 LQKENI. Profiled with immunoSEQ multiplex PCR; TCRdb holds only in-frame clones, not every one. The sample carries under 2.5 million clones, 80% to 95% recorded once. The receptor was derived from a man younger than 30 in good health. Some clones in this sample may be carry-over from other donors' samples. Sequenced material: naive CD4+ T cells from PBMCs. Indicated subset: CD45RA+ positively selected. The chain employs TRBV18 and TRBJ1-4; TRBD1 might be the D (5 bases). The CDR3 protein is CASSRDRLNEKLFF. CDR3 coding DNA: TGTGCCAGCTCACGGGACCGATTAAATGAAAAACTGTTTTTT.